The 32 T cell receptor beta chains below were found in one sample sequenced in a study of blood T cell repertoires in COVID-19. Here immunoSEQ multiplex PCR was the method, and the copy in TCRdb shows in-frame clones only, minus some. The sample consists of 200,000 to 250,000 clones, roughly 88% of them appearing once. The specimen was PBMCs or T cells enriched from blood (not recorded which). These receptors all stem from a woman aged 35 to 49 with acute COVID-19.

The rearrangement joins TRBV29-1 to TRBJ2-3; TRBD2 agrees at 13 bases. Germline loops: CDR1 SQVTM, CDR2 ANQGSEA. V trimming: 3 bases; J trimming: 2 bases; junction bases outside the gene matches: 8. The CDR3 contains 17 residues. CDR3 residues: CSVEERTSGGYTDTQYF. The CDR3, as DNA: TGCAGCGTTGAGGAGAGGACTAGCGGGGGATACACAGATACGCAGTATTTT.

This chain uses TRBV5-1 with TRBJ1-6; tentative D call: TRBD1 (5 bases). Germline assignment: CDR1 SGHRS and CDR2 YFSETQ. V lost 3 bases to trimming and J lost 9 bases, with 10 bases between them. The CDR3 length is 13 residues. In DNA form, the CDR3 reads TGCGCCAGCAGCTCGGGGGACGCTTCACCCCTCCACTTT. It encodes CASSSGDASPLHF.

V usage is TRBV7-3 and J usage is TRBJ2-1; tentative D call: TRBD2 (6 bases). The V end lost 2 bases, the J end lost 6 bases, and 14 bases lay between the germline ends. This CDR3 is 15 amino acids long. CDR1 and CDR2 from the germline V gene are SGHTA and FQGTGA. The chain's CDR3 is CASSLGAGGFNEQFF. The CDR3 nucleotides read TGTGCCAGCAGCTTAGGGGCCGGGGGATTCAATGAGCAGTTCTTC.

The V gene is TRBV9, the J gene TRBJ1-4; perhaps TRBD1 as D (6 bases). CDR3 length: 17 residues. Between the trimmed V and J ends, which lost 2 bases and 0 bases, there was a span of 14 bases. Germline V CDR1 and CDR2: SGDLS, YYNGEE. CDR3 nucleotides: TGTGCCAGCAGCGTCGGGGCAGGGGCCACAACTAATGAAAAACTGTTTTTT. Its translation: CASSVGAGATTNEKLFF.

Only one count was recorded for this clone. The chain links TRBV5-1 to TRBJ2-1; 9 bases agree with TRBD2. The trim removed 4 bases at V and 1 base at J, leaving 9 bases unmatched. The CDR3 runs to 17 residues. Germline values: CDR1 SGHRS, CDR2 YFSETQ. The CDR3 loop reads CASSPGWLAGSYNEQFF. Here the CDR3 DNA reads TGCGCCAGCAGCCCAGGCTGGCTAGCGGGGTCCTACAATGAGCAGTTCTTC.

The CDR3 nucleotides read TGTGCCAGCAGTTACGGTCCGGGGATCTACGAGCAGTACGTC. This translates into CASSYGPGIYEQYV. The chain uses TRBV6-5 and TRBJ2-7; perhaps TRBD2 as D (5 bases). The CDR3 covers 14 residues. The germline V and J ends were trimmed by 2 bases and 3 bases, with 11 bases remaining between them. The germline CDR1 and CDR2 sequences are MNHEY and SVGAGI.

The chain recombines TRBV5-1 with TRBJ2-3; D unclear. CDR1 and CDR2 (germline): SGHRS, YFSETQ. V lost 3 bases and J 1 base, leaving 15 bases between the germline ends. CDR3 length equals 16 residues. The CDR3, as DNA: TGCGCCAGCAGCTCCAACAGTGCCCCCGGCACAGATACGCAGTATTTT. Protein product: CASSSNSAPGTDTQYF.

The sample holds one count of this clone. V usage is TRBV5-4 and J usage is TRBJ1-2, with D possibly matching TRBD1 (6 bases). The CDR3 spans 15 residues. The germline V gene has CDR1 SGHNT and CDR2 YYREEE (reference sequence). V gave up 5 bases and J gave up 3 bases, with 17 bases separating them. For the CDR3, the DNA is TGTGCCAGCAGTTTTGGACAGAGCGCGGACTATGGCTACACCTTC. Translated: CASSFGQSADYGYTF.

The rearrangement links TRBV6-5 to TRBJ1-2; perhaps TRBD1 as D (5 bases). The V gene's germline CDR1 is MNHEY and CDR2 SVGAGI. The CDR3 has 13 amino acids. Trimming took 8 bases from V and 4 from J, leaving 14 bases between them. The CDR3 coding sequence is TGTGCCAGCGGATTCAGGGAACCCTATGGCTACACCTTC. Protein: CASGFREPYGYTF.

The chain joins TRBV7-9 to TRBJ2-7, with 10 nucleotides matching TRBD2. The germline CDR1 and CDR2 sequences are SEHNR and FQNEAQ (reference sequence). J was trimmed by 2 bases and V by 7 bases; bases with no gene match: 5. CDR3 length: 14 amino acids. Here the CDR3 DNA reads TGTGCCAGCAACCTAGCGGGGGCCGCCTACGAGCAGTACTTC. As protein: CASNLAGAAYEQYF.

This clone was counted only a few times. This chain links TRBV10-3 with TRBJ1-1, with D perhaps TRBD1 (5 bases). CDR3 size: 14 residues. V lost 4 bases, J lost 6 bases, and 15 bases lay in between. Germline V gives CDR1 ENHRY, CDR2 SYGVKD. The CDR3 DNA reads TGTGCCATCAGTGTAGGCGGAGACAGTTCTGAAGCTTTCTTT. Its protein product is CAISVGGDSSEAFF.

This rearrangement joins TRBV2 to TRBJ1-1; the match to TRBD1 covers 8 bases. Per the germline V gene, CDR1 is SNHLY and CDR2 is FYNNEI. The ends lost 6 bases at V and 13 bases at J; junction bases unmatched: 10. The CDR3 is 12 amino acids. The CDR3 DNA sequence: TGTGCCAGCAGAAGACGGGACAGGTCTCTTTTCTTT. Protein sequence: CASRRRDRSLFF.

This sequence joins TRBV29-1 and TRBJ1-2; 10 bases are a match to TRBD1. This CDR3 comprises 14 residues. CDR1 is SQVTM and CDR2 is ANQGSEA in the germline V gene. J lost 4 bases, V lost 8 bases, and 10 bases had no gene match. The CDR3 here is CSSIERDRGYGYTF. Here the CDR3 DNA reads TGCAGCTCAATTGAGAGGGACAGGGGCTATGGCTACACCTTC.

The rearrangement uses TRBV19 and TRBJ2-1; 8 nucleotides align to TRBD2. The CDR3 is 17 amino acids. Unmatched junction bases numbered 22, after V lost 9 bases and J lost 9 bases. The germline V gene has CDR1 LNHDA and CDR2 SQIVND (reference sequence). The DNA for the CDR3 is TGTGCCAGCGGGGGGGCTGCCGGGGGGCCCCCGCGAGGTGAGCAGTTCTTC. Translation: CASGGAAGGPPRGEQFF.

The chain couples TRBV19 to TRBJ2-3; D uncertain. The CDR3 is 14 amino acids. The V gene's germline CDR1 is LNHDA and CDR2 SQIVND (reference sequence). Between the trimmed V and J ends, which lost 10 bases and 4 bases, there was a span of 18 bases. The CDR3 DNA sequence: TGTGCCACCAAATCAACTACACCTTCAGATACGCAGTATTTT. Translated, it gives CATKSTTPSDTQYF.

The chain employs TRBV2 and TRBJ2-4, with D perhaps matching TRBD2 (5 bases). The CDR3 loop spans 14 amino acids. The germline CDR1 and CDR2 sequences are SNHLY and FYNNEI. V dropped 6 bases and J dropped 2 bases, with 11 bases sitting between them. CDR3 region: CASRVRVPKNIQYF. Written as DNA, the CDR3 is TGTGCCAGCAGGGTGCGGGTGCCCAAAAACATTCAGTACTTC.

This chain links TRBV11-2 with TRBJ2-3; 8 bases are shared with TRBD2. Germline lookup yields CDR1 SGHAT and CDR2 FQNNGV. CDR3 length equals 16 residues. V was clipped by 3 bases and J by 0 bases; unmatched bases: 5. The DNA of the CDR3 is TGTGCCAGCAGCTTTGGCGGGGGGCTTAGCACAGATACGCAGTATTTT. This sequence encodes CASSFGGGLSTDTQYF.

J is TRBJ1-1 and V is TRBV11-1; TRBD1 matches at 7 bases. V trimming: 4 bases; J trimming: 0 bases; junction bases outside the gene matches: 5. The V gene's germline CDR1 is SGHAT and CDR2 FQDESV (reference sequence). The CDR3 covers 15 residues. The CDR3 spells CASSSWTGLNTEAFF. In nucleotides, the CDR3 is TGTGCCAGCAGCTCGTGGACAGGTCTGAACACTGAAGCTTTCTTT.

This chain joins TRBV6-4 and TRBJ2-6; 9 positions match TRBD1. V was pared by 2 bases and J by 4 bases, with 9 bases of the junction left unmatched. Germline loops: CDR1 MRHNA, CDR2 SNTAGT. This CDR3 contains 18 residues. The CDR3 here is CASSDHRDRVFGANVLTF. CDR3 nucleotides: TGTGCCAGCAGTGACCATCGGGACAGGGTGTTCGGGGCCAACGTCCTGACTTTC.

This clone came up once. The chain employs TRBV7-2 and TRBJ1-3; unclear D gene. In germline, CDR1 is SGHTA, CDR2 FQGNSA. The CDR3 runs to 15 residues. V gave up 5 bases and J gave up 7 bases, with 18 bases separating them. In nucleotides, the CDR3 is TGTGCCAGCAGCCCCCGGGGTTTTGGGGAGAACACCATATATTTT. It encodes CASSPRGFGENTIYF.

The rearrangement links TRBV18 to TRBJ2-1; D uncertain. V was cut by 3 bases and J by 4 bases, with 7 bases left in between. CDR1 and CDR2 from the germline V gene are KGHSH and LQKENI. The CDR3 extends over 13 amino acids. The CDR3 nucleotides read TGTGCCAGCTCACCGCAGAAATACAATGAGCAGTTCTTC. Translating gives CASSPQKYNEQFF.

This chain uses TRBV25-1 with TRBJ1-1; TRBD1 matches 11 bases. The CDR3 is 16 residues long. Germline V CDR1 and CDR2: MGHDK, SYGVNS. The V segment lost 5 bases and the J segment 4 bases; nucleotides outside the gene matches: 9. CDR3 DNA: TGTGCCAGCAGTCCACCGGGGACAGGGGGGGGCACTGAAGCTTTCTTT. The encoded protein is CASSPPGTGGGTEAFF.

In DNA, the CDR3 is TGTGCCAGCAGTCTACAGGGGACGAACACTGAAGCTTTCTTT. Translated, it gives CASSLQGTNTEAFF. The rearrangement uses TRBV27 and TRBJ1-1, with TRBD1 matching 7 bases. This CDR3 comprises 14 residues. The V segment lost 5 bases and the J segment 1 base; nucleotides outside the gene matches: 4. Germline V gene data show CDR1 as MNHEY and CDR2 as SMNVEV (reference sequence).

The V gene is TRBV7-9, the J gene TRBJ1-6, with 7 bases matching TRBD1. V lost 1 base to trimming and J lost 8 bases; unmatched junction nucleotides: 2. This CDR3 has 14 amino acids. CDR1 is SEHNR, CDR2 FQNEAQ, per germline (reference sequence). CDR3 amino acids: CASSLDRGYSPLHF. The CDR3 DNA reads TGTGCCAGCAGCTTAGACAGGGGTTATTCACCCCTCCACTTT.

On this clone itself: Other DNA sequences in the same sample also yield this CDR3. The chain uses TRBV12-3 or TRBV12-4 and TRBJ1-2, with a weak D call TRBD1 (5 bases). The CDR3 loop spans 13 amino acids. Trimming removed 1 base from V and 4 bases from J, with 7 bases in between. CDR3 DNA: TGTGCCAGCAGTTTAGACAGGATCTATGGCTACACCTTC. Amino acid sequence: CASSLDRIYGYTF.

The sample holds a few counts of this clone. This chain links TRBV9 with TRBJ1-1; D is undetermined. The V gene lost 0 bases and the J gene lost 4 bases, with 10 bases spanning the gap. CDR3 size: 14 residues. In germline, CDR1 is SGDLS, CDR2 YYNGEE. The CDR3 nucleotides read TGTGCCAGCAGCGTAGACGGGGAAATCACTGAAGCTTTCTTT. Translation gives CASSVDGEITEAFF.

The chain employs TRBV2 and TRBJ1-1; D gene ambiguous. V was clipped by 3 bases and J by 0 bases, with 8 bases between them. The CDR3 is made up of 14 amino acids. The germline V gene encodes CDR1 SNHLY and CDR2 FYNNEI. Written as DNA, the CDR3 is TGTGCCAGCAGTGAGAACAGCCTGAACACTGAAGCTTTCTTT. Amino acids: CASSENSLNTEAFF.

The genes are TRBV6-1 and TRBJ1-2; a possible D gene is TRBD1 (6 bases). Trimming took 2 bases from V and 7 from J, leaving 11 bases between them. CDR1 is MNHNS, CDR2 SASEGT, per germline. This CDR3 contains 13 residues. The CDR3 is CASSESGEGGYTF. DNA for the CDR3: TGTGCCAGCAGTGAATCAGGGGAAGGTGGCTACACCTTC.

The gene calls are TRBV19 and TRBJ1-1; 8 bases are a match to TRBD1. V lost 3 bases, J lost 3 bases, and 12 bases stayed unmatched. Germline V gene sequence: CDR1 LNHDA, CDR2 SQIVND (reference sequence). The CDR3 loop spans 17 amino acids. CDR3 protein: CASSIRSGQGQYTEAFF. CDR3 sequence (DNA): TGTGCCAGTAGTATTAGAAGTGGACAGGGACAATACACTGAAGCTTTCTTT.

The chain couples TRBV5-5 to TRBJ2-7; D gene ambiguous. Per germline, CDR1 SGHKS and CDR2 YYEKEE (reference sequence). The ends were cut back, 4 bases at V and 4 bases at J, with 15 bases in the middle. The CDR3 has 14 amino acids. Written as DNA, the CDR3 is TGTGCCAGCAGCACCTACAGTTCTCATTACGAGCAGTACGTC. It translates to CASSTYSSHYEQYV.

On this clone itself: Other DNA sequences in the sample encode the same CDR3. The J gene is TRBJ1-1, the V gene TRBV9; D not resolved. This CDR3 contains 14 residues. Looked up from germline, CDR1 is SGDLS and CDR2 is YYNGEE. Trimming shortened V by 0 bases and J by 5 bases, and 11 bases separated the two germline ends. In nucleotides, the CDR3 is TGTGCCAGCAGCGTAGGCGATTCGGGGACTGAAGCTTTCTTT. This gives the protein CASSVGDSGTEAFF. Full variable domain (missing parts from reference TRBV9 and TRBJ1-1): DSGVTQTPKHLITATGQRVTLRCSPRSGDLSVYWYQQSLDQGLQFLIQYYNGEERAKGNILERFSAQQFPDLHSELNLSSLELGDSALYFCASSVGDSGTEAFFGQGTRLTVV.

The chain uses TRBV30 and TRBJ1-2; no definite D call. Germline V CDR1 and CDR2: GTSNPN, SVGIG (reference sequence). CDR3 length: 14 amino acids. The germline V and J ends were trimmed by 0 bases and 2 bases, with 10 bases remaining between them. The CDR3 reads CAWSVTGLNYGYTF. In DNA, the CDR3 is TGTGCCTGGAGTGTGACGGGGTTAAACTATGGCTACACCTTC.